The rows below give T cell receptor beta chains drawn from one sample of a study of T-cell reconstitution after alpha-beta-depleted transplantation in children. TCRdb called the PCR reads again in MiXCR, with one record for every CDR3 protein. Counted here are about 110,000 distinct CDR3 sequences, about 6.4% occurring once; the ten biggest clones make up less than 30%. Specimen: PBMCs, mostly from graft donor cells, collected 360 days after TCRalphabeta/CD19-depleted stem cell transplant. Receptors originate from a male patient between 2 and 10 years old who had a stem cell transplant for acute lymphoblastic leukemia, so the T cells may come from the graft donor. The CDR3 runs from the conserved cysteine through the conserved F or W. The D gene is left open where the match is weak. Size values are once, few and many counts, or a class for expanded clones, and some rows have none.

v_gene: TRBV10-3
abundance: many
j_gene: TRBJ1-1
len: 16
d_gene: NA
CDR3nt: TGTGCCATCAGTGAGGTGAAGGCGAAGGGGAACACTGAAGCTTTCTTT
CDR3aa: CAISEVKAKGNTEAFF

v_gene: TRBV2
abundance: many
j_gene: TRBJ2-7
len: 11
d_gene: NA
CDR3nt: TGTGCCAGCAGTGAAGCCTACGAGCAGTACTTC
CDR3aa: CASSEAYEQYF

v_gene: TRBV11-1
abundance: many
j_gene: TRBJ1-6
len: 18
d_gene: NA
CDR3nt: TGTGCCAGCAGCTTAGGGGGATCCCTTAGCTCCTATAATTCACCCCTCCACTTT
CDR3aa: CASSLGGSLSSYNSPLHF

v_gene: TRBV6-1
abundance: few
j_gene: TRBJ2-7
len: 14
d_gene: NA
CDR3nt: TGTGCCAGCAGTGTGAAGGGGCTCACCTACGAGCAGTACTTC
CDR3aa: CASSVKGLTYEQYF

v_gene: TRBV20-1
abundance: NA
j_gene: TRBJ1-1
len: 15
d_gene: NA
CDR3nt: TGCAGTGCTCAGAGGCCGAAACCGCAGAACACTGAAGCTTTCTTT
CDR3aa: CSAQRPKPQNTEAFF

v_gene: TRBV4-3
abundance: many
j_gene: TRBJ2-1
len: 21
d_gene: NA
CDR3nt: TGCGCCAGCAGCCGAAGTGCGACTCCATTGGTGGGACCGACGTACCTCAATGAGCAGTTCTTC
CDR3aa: CASSRSATPLVGPTYLNEQFF

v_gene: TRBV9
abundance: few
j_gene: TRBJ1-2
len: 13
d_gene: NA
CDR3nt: TGTGCCAGCAGCTCCTACCCCAGGGGAGGCTACACCTTC
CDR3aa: CASSSYPRGGYTF

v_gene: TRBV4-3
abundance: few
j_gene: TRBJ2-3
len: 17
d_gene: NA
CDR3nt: TGCGCCAGCAGCCAAGATGCCCGGACAGCCTACACAGATACGCAGTATTTT
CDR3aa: CASSQDARTAYTDTQYF

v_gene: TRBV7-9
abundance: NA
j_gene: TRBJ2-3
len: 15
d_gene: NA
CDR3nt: TGTGCCAGCAGCTCCCCGGTGGGAACAAGAGATACGCAGTATTTT
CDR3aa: CASSSPVGTRDTQYF

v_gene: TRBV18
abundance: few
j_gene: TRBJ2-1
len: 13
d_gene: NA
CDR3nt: TGTGCCAGCTCACCGGCTTCCTACAATGAGCAGTTCTTC
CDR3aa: CASSPASYNEQFF

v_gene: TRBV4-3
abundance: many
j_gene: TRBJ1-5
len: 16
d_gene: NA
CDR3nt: TGCGCCAGCAGCCAAGATCACGACGGCGGGAATCAGCCCCAGCATTTT
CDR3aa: CASSQDHDGGNQPQHF

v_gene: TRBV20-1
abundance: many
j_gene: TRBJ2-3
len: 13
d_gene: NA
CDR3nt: TGCAGTGCTGGGGTGGGGGTCACAGATACGCAGTATTTT
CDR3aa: CSAGVGVTDTQYF

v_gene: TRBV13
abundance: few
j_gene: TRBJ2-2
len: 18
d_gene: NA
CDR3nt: TGTGCCAGCAGCTTACCCCCGGGCGGGGACACCAACACCGGGGAGCTGTTTTTT
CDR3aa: CASSLPPGGDTNTGELFF

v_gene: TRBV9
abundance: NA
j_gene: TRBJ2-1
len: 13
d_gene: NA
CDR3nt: TGTGCCAGCAGCGTAGAGGCCTACAATGAGCAGTTCTTC
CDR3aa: CASSVEAYNEQFF